Following are 15 T cell receptor beta chains from one sample sequenced in a study of molecular identifiers for immune sequencing clone quantification. TCRdb called the PCR reads again in MiXCR, with one record for every CDR3 protein. This table has about 36,000 distinct CDR3 sequences, around a sixth appearing once. Sequenced input: naive CD8+ T cells from blood, with Jurkat cell RNA spiked in. Subset denoted: FACS-sorted CD8+CD4-CCR7+CD45RA+ naive T cells. Receptor source: a human donor in good health. Some libraries in this study had Jurkat cell RNA spiked in.

This clonotype was detected only a few times. This chain joins TRBV4-3 and TRBJ2-1, with no clear D. The V end was cut by 5 bases, the J end by 6 bases, with 14 bases between. Germline V gene sequence: CDR1 LGHNA, CDR2 YSLEER. The CDR3 is made up of 14 amino acids. CDR3 loop: CASSSEVGINEQFF. For the CDR3, the DNA is TGCGCCAGCAGCTCAGAGGTAGGGATCAATGAGCAGTTCTTC.

DNA of the CDR3: TGCGCCAGCAGCCTGCTAGCGGGAGAAAACGATGAGCAGTTCTTC. Its protein is CASSLLAGENDEQFF. This chain links TRBV5-1 with TRBJ2-1; 10 bases are shared with TRBD2. The CDR3 length is 15 residues. Trimming cost V 4 bases and J 8 bases; bases outside gene matches: 9. Germline V gene data show CDR1 as SGHRS and CDR2 as YFSETQ. Full variable domain (rest looked up from reference TRBV5-1 and TRBJ2-1): KAGVTQTPRYLIKTRGQQVTLSCSPISGHRSVSWYQQTPGQGLQFLFEYFSETQRNKGNFPGRFSGRQFSNSRSEMNVSTLELGDSALYLCASSLLAGENDEQFFGPGTRLTVL.

This clonotype was counted between two and nine times. The genes are TRBV7-9 and TRBJ2-1; no clear D gene. Germline V gives CDR1 SEHNR, CDR2 FQNEAQ (reference sequence). The CDR3 is 12 amino acids. V shed 1 base and J shed 8 bases, with 6 bases lying between them. The DNA for the CDR3 is TGTGCCAGCAGCTTAGATGGGCATGAGCAGTTCTTC. Translation gives CASSLDGHEQFF.

This clonotype appeared many times. This chain connects TRBV5-1 to TRBJ2-2, with 11 nucleotides matching TRBD2. The junction had 2 bases not matched to a gene; V was cut back by 1 base and J by 6 bases. This CDR3 has 15 residues. Germline V gene data show CDR1 as SGHRS and CDR2 as YFSETQ. The CDR3 DNA reads TGCGCCAGCAGCTTGAGTAGCGGGAGGGCCGGGGAGCTGTTTTTT. Translating it yields CASSLSSGRAGELFF.

This clonotype was detected ten times or more. The genes are TRBV28 and TRBJ2-7; the D is unclear. V was shortened by 8 bases and J by 0 bases, with 14 bases between the two germline ends. Germline-derived CDR1 and CDR2 are MDHEN and SYDVKM. The CDR3 contains 14 residues. CDR3 coding DNA: TGTGCCAGCTGTTCCCTGCAGTACTCCTACGAGCAGTACTTC. It yields the protein CASCSLQYSYEQYF. Together with reference TRBV28 and TRBJ2-7, the CDR3 gives the full variable domain: DVKVTQSSRYLVKRTGEKVFLECVQDMDHENMFWYRQDPGLGLRLIYFSYDVKMKEKGDIPEGYSVSREKKERFSLILESASTNQTSMYLCASCSLQYSYEQYFGPGTRLTVT.

The J gene is TRBJ2-3, the V gene TRBV28; possible D gene TRBD1, 6 bases. This CDR3 spans 14 amino acids. Germline loops: CDR1 MDHEN, CDR2 SYDVKM. The V gene lost 4 bases and the J gene lost 8 bases, with 16 bases spanning the gap. Written as DNA, the CDR3 is TGTGCCAGCAGTTACGGACAGAAATTAACTACGCAGTATTTT. Its protein is CASSYGQKLTTQYF.

In its sample, this clonotype was seen many times. For the CDR3, the DNA is TGCGCCAGCACCACCGGGACTAGCGGGATCAATGAGCAGTTCTTC. Amino acids: CASTTGTSGINEQFF. This rearrangement joins TRBV10-2 to TRBJ2-1; TRBD2 matches 13 bases. Germline V gene sequence: CDR1 WSHSY, CDR2 SAAADI. Unmatched junction bases numbered 6, after V lost 7 bases and J lost 6 bases. The CDR3 extends over 15 amino acids.

This clonotype was observed many times. This chain links TRBV7-9 with TRBJ2-7; no clear D. Germline lookup yields CDR1 SEHNR and CDR2 FQNEAQ (reference sequence). Between the trimmed V and J ends, which lost 0 bases and 5 bases, there was a span of 8 bases. This CDR3 contains 13 residues. CDR3 DNA: TGTGCCAGCAGCTTAGCAGGTAACCACGAGCAGTACTTC. It translates to CASSLAGNHEQYF.

This clonotype was observed at least ten times. The V and J genes are TRBV28 and TRBJ2-5; 8 bases line up with TRBD2. CDR3 length equals 15 residues. Per germline, CDR1 MDHEN and CDR2 SYDVKM. Trimming removed 4 bases from V and 3 bases from J; junction bases left unmatched: 7. CDR3 sequence (DNA): TGTGCCAGCAGTTCCCCTACTAGCGGAGAAGAGACCCAGTACTTC. It translates to CASSSPTSGEETQYF.

By frequency in the sample, this clonotype is medium-sized. The chain joins TRBV6-2 or TRBV6-3 to TRBJ2-1; D ambiguous. CDR1 and CDR2 from the germline V gene are MNHEY and SVGEGT. V gave up 8 bases and J gave up 5 bases, with 13 bases separating them. The CDR3 runs to 13 residues. As DNA, the CDR3 is TGTGCCAGCTCCCCCGGGCGGAACAATGAGCAGTTCTTC. This encodes CASSPGRNNEQFF.

Notes on this clonotype: This sequence may be a read error, since a much larger clone differs from it by one base. The chain links TRBV29-1 to TRBJ2-7, with TRBD1 matching 7 bases. The trim removed 3 bases at V and 9 bases at J, leaving 8 bases unmatched. The CDR3 loop spans 12 amino acids. Germline loops: CDR1 SQVTM, CDR2 ANQGSEA. This chain's CDR3 is CSVEAGGSGQYF. The CDR3 nucleotides are TGCAGCGTTGAGGCAGGGGGTTCGGGGCAGTACTTC.

On this clonotype: A much more abundant neighbour one base away suggests this may be a read error. The chain couples TRBV20-1 to TRBJ2-5, with a possible D match to TRBD2 (6 bases). V lost 3 bases, J lost 4 bases, and 18 bases lay in between. Looked up from germline, CDR1 is DFQATT and CDR2 is SNEGSKA (reference sequence). This CDR3 is built from 15 residues. The CDR3 loop reads CSASWLANYLETQYF. In nucleotides, the CDR3 is TGCAGTGCTAGCTGGCTAGCGAACTACCTAGAGACCCAGTACTTC.

This clonotype appeared many times. The V call is TRBV28, the J call TRBJ2-7; a weak D match, TRBD1 (6 bases). V lost 4 bases and J lost 2, with 9 bases in between. The CDR3 loop spans 13 amino acids. The germline CDR1 and CDR2 sequences are MDHEN and SYDVKM. CDR3 sequence (DNA): TGTGCCAGCAGTTGGGCAGGGGCCTACGAGCAGTACTTC. Protein: CASSWAGAYEQYF.

This clonotype was seen many times. The V call is TRBV12-3 or TRBV12-4, the J call TRBJ2-2; unclear D gene. There are 13 residues in the CDR3. Trimming took off 2 bases at V and 6 bases at J, with 7 bases between the two ends. The DNA of the CDR3 is TGTGCCAGCAGTTTATATACCCCCGGGGAGCTGTTTTTT. This codes for CASSLYTPGELFF.

The chain links TRBV7-8 to TRBJ2-7; D remains ambiguous. The V and J ends lost 7 bases and 5 bases respectively, with 9 bases between them. The CDR3 runs to 11 residues. The germline CDR1 and CDR2 sequences are SGHVS and FQNEAQ. The CDR3 nucleotides read TGTGCCAGCACCGAGGCCCACGAGCAGTACTTC. Its translation is CASTEAHEQYF.